A selection of T cell receptor beta chains follows, all from one sample in a study of blood T cell repertoires in COVID-19. Measured with immunoSEQ multiplex PCR; TCRdb has only the in-frame clones, and not every one. The data show fewer than 250,000 clones, 84% seen once. The sample consisted of peripheral blood. The receptors come from a man younger than 40 with active or convalescent COVID-19. Each CDR3 is given with its conserved first and last residue. The D gene is left open where the match is weak. Clone size appears in some rows only: once, few, many, or a class for an expanded clone.

J	D	size	V	CDR3	DNA
TRBJ2-1	TRBD2	-	TRBV4-1	CASSPRLAGVVYEQFF	TGCGCCAGCAGCCCTCGGCTAGCGGGAGTAGTGTATGAGCAGTTCTTC
TRBJ2-1	-	once	TRBV4-1	CASSQGAGGPSYNEQFF	TGCGCCAGCAGCCAAGGCGCTGGAGGCCCCTCCTACAATGAGCAGTTCTTC
TRBJ1-5	TRBD1	-	TRBV27	CASSLGRGLMPQHF	TGTGCCAGCAGTTTGGGCAGGGGGCTAATGCCCCAGCATTTT
TRBJ2-2	-	-	TRBV7-2	CASSLEVRGTGELFF	TGTGCCAGCAGCTTAGAAGTCCGCGGCACCGGGGAGCTGTTTTTT
TRBJ2-5	-	few	TRBV30	CAWSNLKETQYF	TGTGCCTGGAGTAATCTAAAAGAGACCCAGTACTTC
TRBJ2-7	TRBD1	many	TRBV4-2	CASSQEQGSSYEQYF	TGTGCCAGCAGCCAAGAACAGGGGAGCTCCTACGAGCAGTACTTC
TRBJ2-7	-	-	TRBV7-9	CASSGGTYEQYF	TGTGCCAGCAGCGGCGGCACCTACGAGCAGTACTTC
TRBJ2-2	-	-	TRBV29-1	CSAQDRNTGELFF	TGCAGCGCCCAGGACAGAAACACCGGGGAGCTGTTTTTT
TRBJ2-1	TRBD1	-	TRBV5-6	CASSLEEGAWGNEQFF	TGTGCCAGCAGCTTGGAAGAGGGGGCCTGGGGGAATGAGCAGTTCTTC
TRBJ2-3	-	-	TRBV29-1	CSVAGLGGGTDTQYF	TGCAGCGTCGCGGGACTCGGTGGCGGTACAGATACGCAGTATTTT
TRBJ2-2	-	-	TRBV28	CASSTPGSPGELFF	TGTGCCAGCAGTACCCCAGGGTCCCCCGGGGAGCTGTTTTTT
TRBJ2-7	-	once	TRBV5-4	CASRVWGDGEQYF	TGTGCCAGCAGGGTATGGGGGGATGGCGAGCAGTACTTC
TRBJ2-2	-	-	TRBV2	CASSVRGSAGELFF	TGTGCCAGCAGTGTCAGAGGGAGCGCCGGGGAGCTGTTTTTT
TRBJ1-5	TRBD1	-	TRBV28	CASSQGDQPQHF	TGTGCCAGCAGCCAGGGGGATCAGCCCCAGCATTTT
TRBJ1-6	-	few	TRBV2	CASTPGYSPLHF	TGTGCCAGCACCCCGGGGTATTCACCCCTCCACTTT
TRBJ2-7	-	few	TRBV15	CATSRSGRTTYEQYF	TGTGCCACCAGCAGATCCGGGAGAACAACCTACGAGCAGTACTTC
TRBJ2-2	TRBD2	-	TRBV9	CASSVTSGQNTGELFF	TGTGCCAGCAGCGTGACTAGCGGCCAGAACACCGGGGAGCTGTTTTTT
TRBJ2-7	TRBD1	few	TRBV5-4	CASSSDRAKPYEQYF	TGTGCCAGCAGCTCAGACAGGGCTAAGCCCTACGAGCAGTACTTC
TRBJ1-2	-	-	TRBV7-2	CASSLSRVINYGYTF	TGTGCCAGCAGCTTGTCCCGGGTCATTAACTATGGCTACACCTTC
TRBJ1-6	-	-	TRBV19	CASRHSSYNSPLHF	TGTGCCAGTAGGCATAGCTCCTATAATTCACCCCTCCACTTT
TRBJ2-7	-	-	TRBV5-1	CASSTKTGPHEQYF	TGCGCCAGCAGTACCAAGACAGGCCCCCACGAGCAGTACTTC
TRBJ2-1	-	-	TRBV5-4	CASSASTGVNEQFF	TGTGCCAGCAGCGCCTCGACAGGTGTGAATGAGCAGTTCTTC
TRBJ2-1	-	-	TRBV5-1	CASGEPQGPEQFF	TGCGCCAGCGGGGAGCCACAGGGCCCTGAGCAGTTCTTC
TRBJ2-5	-	few	TRBV5-1	CASSSEPGEETQYF	TGCGCCAGCAGCTCAGAACCGGGGGAAGAGACCCAGTACTTC
TRBJ2-7	-	-	TRBV5-4	CASSLRGSYEQYF	TGTGCCAGCAGCCTTAGAGGCTCCTACGAGCAGTACTTC